The present TCR beta chain was sequenced within a study of early T cells in non-severe SARS-CoV-2 infection. Study at large: Sequencing of unsorted whole blood was done on bulk RNA, leaving chains unpaired. Study findings and constraints: VDJdb matching, biased toward anti-spike CD8 responses, missed private and CD4 specificities.

The CDR3 is 14 amino acids. In germline, CDR1 is SGHRS, CDR2 YFSETQ. V shed 0 bases, J shed 5 bases, and the junction held 4 bases outside the gene matches. This clonotype appeared a few times. Antigen unknown. Unique molecular identifiers tagged individual cDNA molecules. TCRdb reprocessed the 5' RACE reads with MiXCR, giving one entry per CDR3 protein. The profile shows 40,000 to 60,000 distinct CDR3 sequences, 6.2% of them singletons. Sequences were derived from whole blood, sampled at baseline. This TCR was recovered from an adult who was a healthcare worker with PCR-confirmed SARS-CoV-2 infection or an uninfected control (not recorded which). The chain carries TRBV5-1 and TRBJ1-1; 7 positions agree with TRBD1. The DNA for the CDR3 is TGCGCCAGCAGCTTGGACAGGGGCGGGACTGAAGCTTTCTTT. Residues: CASSLDRGGTEAFF.